The 28 T cell receptor beta chains below come from one sample, sequenced in a study of OX40 agonist ivuxolimab in advanced cancers. Using immunoSEQ multiplex PCR, the repertoire was profiled, and TCRdb retains in-frame clones only, with some absent. Here the sample spans 52,000 or so clones, approximately 79% being singletons. The specimen comprised CD4+ or CD8+ T cells sorted from blood, sampled in a trial of the OX40 agonist ivuxolimab. The source of these receptors is an adult with an advanced solid tumor such as melanoma, head and neck, liver or kidney cancer.

CDR3 nucleotide sequence: TGTGCCAGCAGCTCGATGTACGAGCAGTACTTC. It yields the protein CASSSMYEQYF. The chain links TRBV7-2 to TRBJ2-7; D not certain. CDR1 is SGHTA, CDR2 FQGNSA, per germline. The CDR3 contains 11 residues. V was trimmed by 4 bases and J by 4 bases, leaving 5 bases between them.

The chain employs TRBV2 and TRBJ2-7, with D maybe TRBD1 (6 bases). Trimming took 7 bases from V and 4 from J, leaving 20 bases between them. This CDR3 has 15 amino acids. Per the germline V gene, CDR1 is SNHLY and CDR2 is FYNNEI. The CDR3 protein is CASTFPPGTNYEQYF. CDR3 coding DNA: TGTGCCAGCACATTCCCCCCCGGGACAAATTACGAGCAGTACTTC.

V usage is TRBV25-1 and J usage is TRBJ1-1; 9 nucleotides align to TRBD1. The CDR3 is made up of 14 amino acids. J lost 1 base, V lost 3 bases, and 0 bases had no gene match. CDR1 is MGHDK, CDR2 SYGVNS, per germline. The CDR3 sequence: CASSETGGNTEAFF. The CDR3, as DNA: TGTGCCAGCAGTGAGACAGGGGGGAACACTGAAGCTTTCTTT.

The rearrangement links TRBV19 to TRBJ1-3, with D hard to call. This CDR3 region has 13 residues. The germline V gene encodes CDR1 LNHDA and CDR2 SQIVND (reference sequence). Between the trimmed V and J ends, which lost 3 bases and 4 bases, there was a span of 7 bases. CDR3 sequence: CASSIRPGNTIYF. The CDR3, as DNA: TGTGCCAGTAGTATCCGGCCGGGAAACACCATATATTTT.

Only a few counts were recorded for this clone. This sequence joins TRBV7-3 and TRBJ2-6; D is possibly TRBD1 (5 bases). Germline V lookup: CDR1 SGHTA, CDR2 FQGTGA. There are 15 residues in the CDR3. V was clipped by 5 bases and J by 0 bases, with 8 bases between them. CDR3 loop: CASSPRGSGANVLTF. The CDR3 nucleotides read TGTGCCAGCAGCCCAAGGGGCTCTGGGGCCAACGTCCTGACTTTC.

This chain links TRBV28 with TRBJ2-1, with D possibly being TRBD1 (7 bases). The CDR3 consists of 16 residues. Germline-derived CDR1 and CDR2 are MDHEN and SYDVKM. Trimming cost V 6 bases and J 5 bases, with 20 bases left between them. As DNA, the CDR3 is TGTGCCAGCAGCTTTACACGGGGGACAGCTAACAATGAGCAGTTCTTC. Its protein product is CASSFTRGTANNEQFF.

This clone showed up just a few times. V is TRBV30 and J is TRBJ1-1; D not resolved. The ends were cut back, 4 bases at V and 1 base at J, with 10 bases in the middle. The CDR3 is made up of 13 amino acids. Germline assignment: CDR1 GTSNPN and CDR2 SVGIG (reference sequence). CDR3 sequence reads: CAWMAPENTEAFF. In DNA, the CDR3 is TGTGCCTGGATGGCCCCTGAGAACACTGAAGCTTTCTTT.

V usage is TRBV19 and J usage is TRBJ1-5; 8 bases match TRBD1. This CDR3 spans 18 amino acids. The germline V gene encodes CDR1 LNHDA and CDR2 SQIVND (reference sequence). V shed 5 bases and J 0 bases; nucleotides not matched to a gene: 12. CDR3 amino acids: CASSSPDRAGYSNQPQHF. In nucleotides, the CDR3 is TGTGCCAGTAGTTCCCCGGACAGGGCGGGTTATAGCAATCAGCCCCAGCATTTT.

This chain uses TRBV6-5 with TRBJ1-2; D remains unclear. CDR1 and CDR2 from the germline V gene are MNHEY and SVGAGI. The CDR3 loop spans 15 amino acids. Trimming removed 5 bases at V and 6 bases at J, with 19 bases between. The CDR3, as DNA: TGTGCCAGCAGTGTCGGCAGGCACACCCTGAATGGCTACACCTTC. Translating gives CASSVGRHTLNGYTF.

The chain carries TRBV6-5 and TRBJ1-2, with a weak D call TRBD1 (6 bases). Germline assignment: CDR1 MNHEY and CDR2 SVGAGI. V was cut by 6 bases and J by 2 bases, with 10 bases left in between. The CDR3 is 13 residues long. In DNA form, the CDR3 reads TGTGCCAGCAGAAAGACAGGAAACTATGGCTACACCTTC. It codes for CASRKTGNYGYTF.

J is TRBJ2-3 and V is TRBV5-1, with 14 bases aligning to TRBD2. With 4 bases clipped from V and 1 base from J, the junction kept 8 bases outside the gene matches. Germline values: CDR1 SGHRS, CDR2 YFSETQ. This CDR3 contains 18 residues. CDR3: CASSLGLAGGSGTDTQYF. The CDR3 bases are TGCGCCAGCAGCCTCGGACTAGCGGGAGGATCGGGCACAGATACGCAGTATTTT.

V usage is TRBV30 and J usage is TRBJ2-1; D uncertain. CDR1 is GTSNPN and CDR2 is SVGIG in the germline V gene (reference sequence). The CDR3 covers 11 residues. The ends were cut back, 2 bases at V and 9 bases at J, with 8 bases in the middle. The CDR3 region has the DNA TGTGCCTGGAGTCGGAGAATTGAGCAGTTCTTC. Translation: CAWSRRIEQFF.

In its sample, this clone was seen once. The chain has TRBV7-9 and TRBJ1-1, with D possibly matching TRBD1 (6 bases). CDR3 length equals 16 residues. Trimming removed 5 bases at V and 3 bases at J, with 19 bases between. CDR1 is SEHNR and CDR2 is FQNEAQ in the germline V gene (reference sequence). The CDR3 spells CASSPSRGAYYTEAFF. As DNA, the CDR3 is TGTGCCAGCAGCCCCTCCCGGGGGGCGTATTACACTGAAGCTTTCTTT.

The chain uses TRBV2 and TRBJ1-5; 12 bases agree with TRBD1. Looked up from germline, CDR1 is SNHLY and CDR2 is FYNNEI. CDR3 length: 16 residues. Trimming took 6 bases from V and 5 from J; bases not matched to a gene: 8. CDR3 loop: CASRTTRDRGHQPQHF. CDR3 bases: TGTGCCAGCAGGACAACCCGGGACAGGGGGCATCAGCCCCAGCATTTT.

The CDR3 DNA follows: TGTGCCAGCAGCTTGATGTTGAGGTACGAGCAGTACTTC. Its protein product is CASSLMLRYEQYF. The chain is built from TRBV7-9 and TRBJ2-7; D is unresolved. Between the trimmed V and J ends, which lost 3 bases and 4 bases, there was a span of 10 bases. This CDR3 has 13 amino acids. Germline CDR1 and CDR2: SEHNR and FQNEAQ (reference sequence).

The V gene is TRBV10-1, the J gene TRBJ2-1, with 7 nucleotides matching TRBD2. The CDR3 contains 16 residues. CDR1 is WNHNN, CDR2 SYGVQD, per germline (reference sequence). The trim removed 6 bases at V and 5 bases at J, leaving 13 bases unmatched. The chain's CDR3 is CASSLGRGPRDNEQFF. The DNA of the CDR3 is TGCGCCAGCAGCCTGGGGAGGGGCCCTAGGGACAATGAGCAGTTCTTC.

The V and J genes are TRBV7-3 and TRBJ2-1; the D gene is possibly TRBD1 (6 bases). This CDR3 contains 14 residues. The ends were cut back, 5 bases at V and 6 bases at J, with 14 bases in the middle. CDR1 SGHTA and CDR2 FQGTGA come from the germline V gene. The CDR3 sequence is CASSAPGDGNEQFF. The CDR3 coding sequence is TGTGCCAGCAGCGCCCCAGGGGATGGCAATGAGCAGTTCTTC.

The chain is built from TRBV6-5 and TRBJ2-7; D is perhaps TRBD2 (7 bases). Per the germline V gene, CDR1 is MNHEY and CDR2 is SVGAGI. V lost 7 bases to trimming and J lost 3 bases, with 19 bases between them. The CDR3 is 15 residues long. CDR3 sequence (DNA): TGTGCCAGCACCCAGGCCGGGGGGCGGAGCTACGAGCAGTACTTC. Its protein is CASTQAGGRSYEQYF.

This clone was found once. The chain links TRBV2 to TRBJ1-5, with D uncertain. V was pared by 6 bases and J by 4 bases, with 13 bases between. This CDR3 has 14 amino acids. CDR1 SNHLY and CDR2 FYNNEI come from the germline V gene. The CDR3, as DNA: TGTGCCAGCAGACTGTACCGTGATAATCAGCCCCAGCATTTT. Translating gives CASRLYRDNQPQHF.

The rearrangement links TRBV5-1 to TRBJ1-4; D remains unclear. Germline values: CDR1 SGHRS, CDR2 YFSETQ. The CDR3 totals 14 residues. V was pared by 4 bases and J by 5 bases, with 12 bases between. The CDR3 spells CASSPDGGNEKLFF. CDR3 nucleotide sequence: TGCGCCAGCAGCCCGGACGGTGGGAATGAAAAACTGTTTTTT.

The V call is TRBV25-1, the J call TRBJ2-3; D is ambiguous. The CDR3 length is 13 residues. Per the germline V gene, CDR1 is MGHDK and CDR2 is SYGVNS. V shed 1 base and J shed 4 bases, with 6 bases lying between them. CDR3 in amino acids: CASSEWSPDTQYF. The DNA for the CDR3 is TGTGCCAGCAGTGAATGGTCCCCAGATACGCAGTATTTT.

The J gene is TRBJ1-4, the V gene TRBV28; the D gene is possibly TRBD1 (5 bases). CDR3 length: 15 amino acids. Germline V gene sequence: CDR1 MDHEN, CDR2 SYDVKM. The ends were cut back, 6 bases at V and 15 bases at J, with 26 bases in the middle. CDR3 amino acids: CASSQHHPGGLMVFF. CDR3 DNA sequence: TGTGCCAGCAGCCAACATCACCCGGGGGGACTGATGGTGTTTTTT.

This clone was picked up one time. The V gene is TRBV6-9, the J gene TRBJ1-1; 8 bases are a match to TRBD1. This CDR3 is built from 13 residues. CDR1 MNHGY and CDR2 SVAAGI come from the germline V gene. V was pared by 6 bases and J by 7 bases, with 7 bases of the junction left unmatched. CDR3 residues: CASRVDRGGEAFF. The CDR3 bases are TGTGCCAGCAGAGTCGACAGGGGTGGTGAAGCTTTCTTT.

This rearrangement joins TRBV2 to TRBJ2-3; TRBD2 aligns across 7 bases. The CDR3 totals 15 residues. The ends lost 4 bases at V and 2 bases at J; junction bases unmatched: 6. Germline CDR1 and CDR2: SNHLY and FYNNEI. CDR3 sequence: CASSARLAHTDTQYF. DNA for the CDR3: TGTGCCAGCAGTGCTCGACTAGCCCACACAGATACGCAGTATTTT.

The CDR3, as DNA: TGTGCCAGCAGTCCATGGCCCACCGGGGAGCTGTTTTTT. Its translation: CASSPWPTGELFF. V usage is TRBV6-1 and J usage is TRBJ2-2; D not resolved. Germline V lookup: CDR1 MNHNS, CDR2 SASEGT. Deletions cut 5 bases from V and 4 bases from J, with 8 bases between. The CDR3 sequence is 13 residues long.

This chain joins TRBV4-1 and TRBJ1-5, with D possibly TRBD1 on 5 matching bases. Germline V CDR1 and CDR2: MGHRA, YSYEKL. Deletions cut 4 bases from V and 3 bases from J, with 16 bases between. This CDR3 region has 16 residues. The chain's CDR3 is CASSLKGGDLNQPQHF. The CDR3 nucleotides read TGCGCCAGCAGCCTTAAAGGAGGGGACCTCAATCAGCCCCAGCATTTT.

The chain is built from TRBV6-1 and TRBJ2-7; the match to TRBD1 covers 7 bases. Germline lookup yields CDR1 MNHNS and CDR2 SASEGT. This CDR3 has 14 amino acids. The trim removed 6 bases at V and 1 base at J, leaving 6 bases unmatched. The CDR3 DNA follows: TGTGCCAGCAGGGAGACAGGGAATTCCTACGAGCAGTACTTC. This gives the protein CASRETGNSYEQYF.

In DNA, the CDR3 is TGTGCCAGCAGTTATCTCAGGGGGCATCGCACTGAAGCTTTCTTT. Its translation: CASSYLRGHRTEAFF. The chain links TRBV6-5 to TRBJ1-1; 8 bases align to TRBD1. The CDR3 is 15 amino acids. V lost 3 bases to trimming and J lost 4 bases; unmatched junction nucleotides: 7. In germline, CDR1 is MNHEY, CDR2 SVGAGI.